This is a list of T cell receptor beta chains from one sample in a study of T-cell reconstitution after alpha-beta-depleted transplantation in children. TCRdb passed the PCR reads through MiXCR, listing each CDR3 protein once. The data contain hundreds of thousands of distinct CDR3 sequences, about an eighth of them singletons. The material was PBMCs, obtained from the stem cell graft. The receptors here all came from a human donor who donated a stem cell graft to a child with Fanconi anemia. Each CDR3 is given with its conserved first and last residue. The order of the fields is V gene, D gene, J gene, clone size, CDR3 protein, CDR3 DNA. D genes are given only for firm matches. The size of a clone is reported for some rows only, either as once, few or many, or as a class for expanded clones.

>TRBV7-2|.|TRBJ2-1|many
CASSLRGGTYNEQFF
TGTGCCAGCAGCTTAAGGGGGGGGACCTACAATGAGCAGTTCTTC
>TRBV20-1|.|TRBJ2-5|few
CSARDLGAGRYQETQYF
TGCAGTGCTAGAGATTTGGGGGCCGGACGGTACCAAGAGACCCAGTACTTC
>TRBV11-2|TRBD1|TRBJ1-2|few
CASSRQGMDGYTF
TGTGCCAGCAGTAGACAGGGAATGGATGGCTACACCTTC
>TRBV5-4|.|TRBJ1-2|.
CASSLQNDYGYTF
TGTGCCAGCAGCTTACAGAATGACTATGGCTACACCTTC
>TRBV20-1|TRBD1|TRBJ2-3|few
CSASTTGATDTQYF
TGCAGTGCTAGTACCACAGGGGCTACAGATACGCAGTATTTT
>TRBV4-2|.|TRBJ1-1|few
CASSQDPGDTEAFF
TGTGCCAGCAGCCAAGATCCAGGGGACACTGAAGCTTTCTTT
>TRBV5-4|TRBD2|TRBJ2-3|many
CASSFRDYTDTQYF
TGTGCCAGCAGCTTCCGGGACTACACAGATACGCAGTATTTT
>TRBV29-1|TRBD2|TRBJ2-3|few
CSVAQRGPTDTQYF
TGCAGCGTTGCCCAGCGGGGGCCCACAGATACGCAGTATTTT
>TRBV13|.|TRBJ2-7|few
CASSSRVRAYYEQYF
TGTGCCAGCAGCTCTCGGGTGAGGGCTTACTACGAGCAGTACTTC
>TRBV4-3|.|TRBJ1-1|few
CASSQMTDGSRAFF
TGCGCCAGCAGCCAAATGACAGACGGAAGTAGGGCTTTCTTT
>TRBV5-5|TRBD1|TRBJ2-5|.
CASSVLPGTGTETQYF
TGTGCCAGCAGCGTACTGCCCGGGACAGGGACAGAGACCCAGTACTTC
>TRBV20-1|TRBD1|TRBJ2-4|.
CSAATGEDIQYF
TGCAGTGCAGCGACAGGGGAGGACATTCAGTACTTC
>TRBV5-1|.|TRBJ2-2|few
CASGLQQGLTGELFF
TGCGCCAGCGGCCTACAACAGGGTTTAACCGGGGAGCTGTTTTTT
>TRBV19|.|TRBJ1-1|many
CASSMAQGMNTEAFF
TGTGCCAGTAGTATGGCCCAGGGTATGAACACTGAAGCTTTCTTT
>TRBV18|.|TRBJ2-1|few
CASSPGLGGSSYNEQFF
TGTGCCAGCTCACCTGGACTCGGGGGCAGCTCCTACAATGAGCAGTTCTTC
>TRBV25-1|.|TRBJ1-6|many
CASSGLALHF
TGTGCCAGCAGTGGACTCGCCCTCCACTTT
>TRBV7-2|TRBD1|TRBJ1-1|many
CASSWDRVRTEAFF
TGTGCCAGCAGCTGGGACAGGGTCCGCACTGAAGCTTTCTTT
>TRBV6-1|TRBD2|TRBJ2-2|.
CASNDPDLAGGGELFF
TGTGCCAGCAACGATCCCGATCTAGCGGGCGGCGGGGAGCTGTTTTTT
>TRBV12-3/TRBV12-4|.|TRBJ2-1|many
CASSPRGIRGSYNEQFF
TGTGCCAGCAGTCCCCGGGGGATTAGGGGCTCCTACAATGAGCAGTTCTTC
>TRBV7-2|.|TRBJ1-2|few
CASSLGHRDYGYTF
TGTGCCAGCAGCTTAGGACACCGAGACTATGGCTACACCTTC
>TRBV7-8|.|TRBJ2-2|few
CASHERGNTGELFF
TGTGCCAGCCACGAGAGGGGGAACACCGGGGAGCTGTTTTTT
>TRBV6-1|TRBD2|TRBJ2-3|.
CASSPSGGEATQYF
TGTGCCAGCAGCCCGAGCGGGGGGGAGGCTACGCAGTATTTT